The 18 T cell receptor beta chains below were found in one sample sequenced in a study of cytomegalovirus exposure and HLA in healthy donors. PCR amplification relied on 60 Vbeta primers (plus 13 Jbeta primers). Sequenced by immunoSEQ multiplex PCR; TCRdb stores in-frame clones only, minus some. The sample holds approximately 110,000 clones, roughly 82% seen once. Material: PBMCs. These receptors all stem from a woman aged 60-75 years in good health and CMV-seropositive.

The gene calls are TRBV7-2 and TRBJ1-1; TRBD1 agrees at 9 bases. Losses at the gene ends were 5 bases for V and 5 bases for J; bases not matched to a gene: 6. This CDR3 is 14 amino acids long. Looked up from germline, CDR1 is SGHTA and CDR2 is FQGNSA. This chain's CDR3 is CASSLQGQGTEAFF. The CDR3 DNA follows: TGTGCCAGCAGCCTCCAGGGACAGGGAACTGAAGCTTTCTTT.

J is TRBJ1-5 and V is TRBV5-6; D might be TRBD1 (5 bases). V was pared by 1 base and J by 0 bases, with 20 bases between. The CDR3 contains 19 residues. Germline V lookup: CDR1 SGHDT, CDR2 YYEEEE. The CDR3 protein is CASSLWAAGMGFSNQPQHF. CDR3 coding DNA: TGTGCCAGCAGCTTGTGGGCGGCAGGGATGGGGTTTAGCAATCAGCCCCAGCATTTT.

The J gene is TRBJ2-1, the V gene TRBV19; D might be TRBD2 (6 bases). V was shortened by 4 bases and J by 4 bases, with 14 bases between the two germline ends. Germline CDR1 is LNHDA and CDR2 is SQIVND (reference sequence). There are 15 residues in the CDR3. This CDR3 is CASSNPPGVYNEQFF. Written as DNA, the CDR3 is TGTGCCAGTAGTAACCCTCCGGGGGTATACAATGAGCAGTTCTTC.

This chain uses TRBV5-1 with TRBJ2-7, with 10 bases fitting TRBD1. The CDR3 length is 15 residues. J gave up 3 bases and V 4 bases, and 7 bases lay outside the gene matches. Germline V gene lookup returns CDR1 SGHRS and CDR2 YFSETQ. The DNA of the CDR3 is TGCGCCAGCAGCGGGGGACAGGGGAGGTTCTACGAGCAGTACTTC. Residues: CASSGGQGRFYEQYF.

The gene calls are TRBV7-9 and TRBJ2-3; D ambiguous. V was shortened by 0 bases and J by 2 bases, with 6 bases between the two germline ends. The CDR3 loop spans 14 amino acids. Per the germline V gene, CDR1 is SEHNR and CDR2 is FQNEAQ (reference sequence). CDR3 protein: CASSLAAATDTQYF. The CDR3 DNA is TGTGCCAGCAGCTTAGCAGCCGCCACAGATACGCAGTATTTT.

This clone was seen a few times. The junction departs from the called germline gene at one end, perhaps through a read error. V usage is TRBV7-2 and J usage is TRBJ1-1; D is undetermined. CDR3 length: 13 residues. Per germline, CDR1 SGHTA and CDR2 FQGNSA. CDR3 coding DNA: TGCGCCAGCAGCCAAGCCGGGAACACTGAAGCTTTCTTT. Protein product: CASSQAGNTEAFF.

The chain couples TRBV7-2 to TRBJ1-4; 8 bases match TRBD1. This CDR3 has 15 residues. Germline CDR1 reads SGHTA; CDR2 reads FQGNSA. J lost 7 bases, V lost 5 bases, and 9 bases had no gene match. The CDR3 DNA reads TGTGCCAGCAGCCCTCTAGACAGGGGAAGTGAAAAACTGTTTTTT. Its translation: CASSPLDRGSEKLFF.

This clone has a handful of counts. The gene calls are TRBV2 and TRBJ2-6, with D tentatively TRBD2 (7 bases). Between the trimmed V and J ends, which lost 8 bases and 2 bases, there was a span of 19 bases. Germline V CDR1 and CDR2: SNHLY, FYNNEI. This CDR3 spans 17 amino acids. CDR3 sequence: CASPSGGPDAGANVLTF. CDR3 DNA sequence: TGTGCCAGCCCCTCGGGGGGCCCAGATGCTGGGGCCAACGTCCTGACTTTC.

For the CDR3, the DNA is TGTGCCAGCAGCGACAGGCTGTCCGCCTACGAGCAGTACTTC. The encoded protein is CASSDRLSAYEQYF. J is TRBJ2-7 and V is TRBV19, with TRBD1 as a possible D gene (6 bases). The CDR3 is made up of 14 amino acids. Per germline, CDR1 LNHDA and CDR2 SQIVND (reference sequence). V was shortened by 9 bases and J by 2 bases, with 17 bases between the two germline ends.

The V gene is TRBV5-6, the J gene TRBJ2-5; D unresolved. Gene TRBJ2-7 matches the end of the DNA better, so the J call may be wrong. The germline gives CDR1 SGHDT, CDR2 YYEEEE. CDR3 size: 14 residues. The CDR3 loop reads CASIRRGTSYEQYF. CDR3 coding DNA: TGTGCCAGCATCCGCCGAGGAACCTCCTACGAGCAGTACTTC.

The chain carries TRBV2 and TRBJ1-2; weak D call: TRBD1 (6 bases). Germline CDR1 is SNHLY and CDR2 is FYNNEI. V gave up 6 bases and J gave up 3 bases, with 14 bases separating them. The length of the CDR3 is 14 residues. The CDR3 here is CASSDTGFDYGYTF. CDR3 nucleotide sequence: TGTGCCAGCAGCGATACAGGGTTCGACTATGGCTACACCTTC.

This clone turned up a few times. In DNA form, the CDR3 reads TGCAGCGTTGATTCTAGCTCTGGAAACACCATATATTTT. It translates to CSVDSSSGNTIYF. The rearrangement joins TRBV29-1 to TRBJ1-3; no reliable D call. The CDR3 consists of 13 residues. The germline V gene encodes CDR1 SQVTM and CDR2 ANQGSEA. V was cut by 3 bases and J by 0 bases, with 6 bases left in between.

This clone showed up just a few times. The CDR3 coding sequence is TGCGCCAGCAACCCGGGCACTAGCCTCGATGAGCAGTTCTTC. This translates into CASNPGTSLDEQFF. The rearrangement joins TRBV5-1 to TRBJ2-1; D is perhaps TRBD2 (6 bases). Germline CDR1 reads SGHRS; CDR2 reads YFSETQ. The V gene lost 6 bases and the J gene lost 8 bases, with 18 bases spanning the gap. The CDR3 runs to 14 residues.

DNA for the CDR3: TGTGCCAGCAGCACCTCAGGGGGCTCTGGCTACACCTTC. Protein: CASSTSGGSGYTF. J is TRBJ1-2 and V is TRBV11-1; 8 nucleotides align to TRBD1. CDR3 length: 13 amino acids. V dropped 5 bases and J dropped 7; count of bases not matched to a gene: 6. In germline, CDR1 is SGHAT, CDR2 FQDESV (reference sequence).

This chain joins TRBV4-2 and TRBJ2-7; the match to TRBD2 covers 7 bases. Per the germline V gene, CDR1 is LGHNA and CDR2 is YNFKEQ. The CDR3 has 15 amino acids. V lost 2 bases and J lost 3; bases outside the gene matches: 7. CDR3 in amino acids: CASSQTRDYYYEQYF. In DNA, the CDR3 is TGTGCCAGCAGCCAAACCCGGGACTATTACTACGAGCAGTACTTC.

The genes are TRBV6-1 and TRBJ2-7; TRBD2 is a possible D gene (6 bases). The CDR3 runs 16 residues. Trimming took off 2 bases at V and 3 bases at J, with 17 bases between the two ends. From germline, CDR1 is MNHNS and CDR2 SASEGT. In DNA, the CDR3 is TGTGCCAGCAGTGAAACCGTGTGGGGGGTGGACTACGAGCAGTACTTC. It is translated as CASSETVWGVDYEQYF.

The sample holds one count of this clone. V and J are TRBV7-6 and TRBJ1-1; D is possibly TRBD1 (5 bases). V was trimmed by 1 base and J by 3 bases, leaving 15 bases between them. Germline CDR1 reads SGHVS; CDR2 reads FNYEAQ. This CDR3 has 16 residues. CDR3 protein: CASSLGARGTHTEAFF. The CDR3, as DNA: TGTGCCAGCAGCTTAGGTGCTAGGGGAACCCACACTGAAGCTTTCTTT.

The J gene is TRBJ2-3, the V gene TRBV6-5; a possible D gene is TRBD2 (6 bases). The CDR3 length is 14 residues. V lost 6 bases, J lost 0 bases, and 10 bases lay in between. Germline V gives CDR1 MNHEY, CDR2 SVGAGI. CDR3 DNA: TGTGCCAGCAGCCGGGGGACTAGCACAGATACGCAGTATTTT. Translation gives CASSRGTSTDTQYF.